These 8 T cell receptor beta chains originate from one sample sequenced in a study of vaccination effects on CD4 cells after COVID-19. The culture ran for nine to ten days, and then CD4+ T cells were isolated. Of the BNT162b2 and mRNA-1273 vaccines, participants received two doses of one or the other. The protocol was immunoSEQ multiplex PCR, while the TCRdb copy is restricted to in-frame clones and leaves out a portion. Among fewer than 85,000 clones listed, 70% to 85% were seen once. The antigens these receptors bind are not known. The sample here was CD4+ T cells from PBMCs cultured without peptide, taken after COVID-19 vaccination. These receptors were taken from a human donor who received a COVID-19 vaccine.

This clone was seen only once. The CDR3 DNA sequence: TGTGCCAGCAGTACAGAGTATCAGCCCCAGCATTTT. This codes for CASSTEYQPQHF. The genes are TRBV12-3 or TRBV12-4 and TRBJ1-5, with no clear D. V gave up 5 bases and J gave up 5 bases, with 7 bases separating them. The CDR3 is made up of 12 amino acids.

This rearrangement joins TRBV29-1 to TRBJ2-7, with a possible D match to TRBD1 (6 bases). The CDR3 has 17 residues. V lost 4 bases to trimming and J lost 0 bases, with 22 bases between them. Germline values: CDR1 SQVTM, CDR2 ANQGSEA. CDR3 in DNA: TGCAGCGTTGGGCGCGGACAGACCAGCTTTAGCTCCTACGAGCAGTACGTC. It specifies CSVGRGQTSFSSYEQYV.

J is TRBJ2-5 and V is TRBV6-5; 9 bases fit TRBD1. The CDR3 spans 13 residues. Per germline, CDR1 MNHEY and CDR2 SVGAGI. With 7 bases clipped from V and 5 bases from J, the junction kept 5 bases outside the gene matches. The CDR3: CASKKQGAETQYF. The CDR3 nucleotides read TGTGCCAGCAAGAAACAGGGGGCTGAGACCCAGTACTTC.

This rearrangement joins TRBV24-1 to TRBJ1-5; D gene uncertain. Germline-derived CDR1 and CDR2 are KGHDR and SFDVKD. Deletions cut 2 bases from V and 4 bases from J, with 8 bases between. This CDR3 region has 14 residues. In DNA form, the CDR3 reads TGTGCCACCAGTGATTCCGAGCCGAATCAGCCCCAGCATTTT. Amino acid sequence: CATSDSEPNQPQHF.

The chain has TRBV24-1 and TRBJ2-6; D perhaps matches TRBD1 (5 bases). Trimming shortened V by 3 bases and J by 2 bases, and 16 bases separated the two germline ends. Germline V gene data show CDR1 as KGHDR and CDR2 as SFDVKD. The CDR3 has 18 residues. The CDR3 nucleotides are TGTGCCACCAGTGATCCCTCTAGGGCAGGGCCTGGGGCCAACGTCCTGACTTTC. This translates into CATSDPSRAGPGANVLTF.

As DNA, the CDR3 is TGTGCCAGCAGTCGGACAGCGAACACCGGGGAGCTGTTTTTT. Protein product: CASSRTANTGELFF. The genes are TRBV6-5 and TRBJ2-2; possible D gene TRBD1, 6 bases. Germline V lookup: CDR1 MNHEY, CDR2 SVGAGI. Trimming left V 5 bases short and J 0 bases short, with 7 bases between. The length of the CDR3 is 14 residues.

This chain uses TRBV2 with TRBJ2-3; no definite D call. This CDR3 has 11 amino acids. Germline V gives CDR1 SNHLY, CDR2 FYNNEI. V lost 8 bases to trimming and J lost 4 bases, with 7 bases between them. The CDR3 DNA reads as TGTGCCAGCCTGGAATCAGATACGCAGTATTTT. This codes for CASLESDTQYF.

By sample share, this clone is medium-sized. The rearrangement links TRBV5-8 to TRBJ1-5; possibly TRBD1 for D (6 bases). V was trimmed by 4 bases and J by 3 bases, leaving 14 bases between them. This CDR3 has 15 residues. CDR1 is SGHTS and CDR2 is YDEGEE in the germline V gene. The CDR3 nucleotides read TGTGCCAGCAGCCTCGGACAGAAAATCAATCAGCCCCAGCATTTT. It yields the protein CASSLGQKINQPQHF.